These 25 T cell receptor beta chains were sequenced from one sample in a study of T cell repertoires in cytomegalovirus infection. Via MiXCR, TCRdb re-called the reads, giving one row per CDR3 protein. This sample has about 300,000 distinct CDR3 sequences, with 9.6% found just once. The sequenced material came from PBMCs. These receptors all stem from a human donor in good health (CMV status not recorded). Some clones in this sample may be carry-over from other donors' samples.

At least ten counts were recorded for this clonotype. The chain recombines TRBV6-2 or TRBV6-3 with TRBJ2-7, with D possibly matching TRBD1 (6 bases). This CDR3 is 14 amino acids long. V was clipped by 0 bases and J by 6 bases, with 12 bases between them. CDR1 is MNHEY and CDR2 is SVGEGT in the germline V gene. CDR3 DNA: TGTGCCAGCAGTTACTCGAACAGGGCGGCCGAGCAGTACGTC. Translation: CASSYSNRAAEQYV.

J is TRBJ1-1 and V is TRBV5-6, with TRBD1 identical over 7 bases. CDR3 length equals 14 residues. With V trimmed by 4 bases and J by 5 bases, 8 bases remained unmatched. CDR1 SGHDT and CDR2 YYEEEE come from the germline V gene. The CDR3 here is CASSPEQGLTEAFF. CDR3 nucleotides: TGTGCCAGCAGCCCTGAACAGGGGCTGACTGAAGCTTTCTTT.

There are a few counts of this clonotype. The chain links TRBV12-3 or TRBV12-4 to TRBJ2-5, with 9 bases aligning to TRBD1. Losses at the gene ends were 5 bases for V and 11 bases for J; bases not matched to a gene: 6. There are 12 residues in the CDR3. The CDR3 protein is CASSPKDRGQYF. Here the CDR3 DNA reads TGTGCCAGCAGTCCCAAAGACAGGGGGCAGTACTTC.

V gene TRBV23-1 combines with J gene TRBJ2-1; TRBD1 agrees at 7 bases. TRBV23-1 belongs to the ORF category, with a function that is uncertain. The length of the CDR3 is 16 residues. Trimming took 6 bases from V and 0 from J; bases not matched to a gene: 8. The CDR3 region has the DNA TGCGCCAGCAGCCGGACCGGGACAGACTCCTACAATGAGCAGTTCTTC. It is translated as CASSRTGTDSYNEQFF.

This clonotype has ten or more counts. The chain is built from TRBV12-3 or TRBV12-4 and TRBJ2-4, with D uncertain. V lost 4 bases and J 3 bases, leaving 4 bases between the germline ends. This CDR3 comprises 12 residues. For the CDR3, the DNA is TGTGCCAGCAGTTCGGTCAAAAACATTCAGTACTTC. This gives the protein CASSSVKNIQYF.

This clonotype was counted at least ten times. The CDR3 bases are TGCAGTGCTAGAGATGGGCAGGGGTTGAACACTGAAGCTTTCTTT. The encoded protein is CSARDGQGLNTEAFF. J is TRBJ1-1 and V is TRBV20-1; weak D call: TRBD1 (6 bases). Germline-derived CDR1 and CDR2 are DFQATT and SNEGSKA (reference sequence). The CDR3 has 15 amino acids. V was cut by 0 bases and J by 0 bases, with 11 bases left in between.

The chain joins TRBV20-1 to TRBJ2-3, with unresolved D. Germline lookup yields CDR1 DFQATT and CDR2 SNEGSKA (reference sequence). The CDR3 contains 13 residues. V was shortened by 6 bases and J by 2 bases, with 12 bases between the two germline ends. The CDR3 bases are TGCAGTGCCCGGCCTCCTTCCACAGATACGCAGTATTTT. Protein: CSARPPSTDTQYF.

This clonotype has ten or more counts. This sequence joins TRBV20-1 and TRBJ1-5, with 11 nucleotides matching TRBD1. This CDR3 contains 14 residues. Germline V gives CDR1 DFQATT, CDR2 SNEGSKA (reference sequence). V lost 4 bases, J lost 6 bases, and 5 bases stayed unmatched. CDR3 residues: CSANSGTGGQPQHF. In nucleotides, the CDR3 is TGCAGTGCTAACTCCGGGACAGGGGGTCAGCCCCAGCATTTT.

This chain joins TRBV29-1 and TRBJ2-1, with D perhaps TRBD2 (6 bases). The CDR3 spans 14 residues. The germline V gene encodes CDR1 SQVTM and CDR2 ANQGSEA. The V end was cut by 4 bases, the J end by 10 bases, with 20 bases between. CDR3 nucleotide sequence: TGCAGCGTTGGTAGGGGTTTCCTAGCGCAGGAGCAGTTCTTC. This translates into CSVGRGFLAQEQFF.

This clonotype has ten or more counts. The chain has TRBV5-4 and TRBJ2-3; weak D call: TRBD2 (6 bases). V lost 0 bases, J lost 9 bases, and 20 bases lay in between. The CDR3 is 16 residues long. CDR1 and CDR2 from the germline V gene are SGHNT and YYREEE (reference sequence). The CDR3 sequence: CASSLDRYSPGETQYF. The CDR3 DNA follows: TGTGCCAGCAGCTTGGATCGTTACAGCCCGGGGGAAACGCAGTATTTT.

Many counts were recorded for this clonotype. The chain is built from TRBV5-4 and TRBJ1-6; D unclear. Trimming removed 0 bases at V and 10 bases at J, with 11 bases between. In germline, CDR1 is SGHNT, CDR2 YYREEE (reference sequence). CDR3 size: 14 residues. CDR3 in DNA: TGTGCCAGCAGCTTGGACCAGCGGTCCTCACCCCTCCACTTT. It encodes CASSLDQRSSPLHF.

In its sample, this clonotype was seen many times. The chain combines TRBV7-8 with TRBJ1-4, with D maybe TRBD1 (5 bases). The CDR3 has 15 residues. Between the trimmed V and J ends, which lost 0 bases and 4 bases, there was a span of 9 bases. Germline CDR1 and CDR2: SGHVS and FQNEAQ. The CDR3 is CASSLAGVNNEKLFF. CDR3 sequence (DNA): TGTGCCAGCAGCTTAGCAGGGGTAAATAATGAAAAACTGTTTTTT.

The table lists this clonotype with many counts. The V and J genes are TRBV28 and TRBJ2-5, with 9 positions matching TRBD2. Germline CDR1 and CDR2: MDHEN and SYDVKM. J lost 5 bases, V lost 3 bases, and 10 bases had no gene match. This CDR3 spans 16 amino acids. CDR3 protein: CASSLRAGGPRETQYF. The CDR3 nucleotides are TGTGCCAGCAGTTTGAGGGCGGGGGGGCCACGGGAGACCCAGTACTTC.

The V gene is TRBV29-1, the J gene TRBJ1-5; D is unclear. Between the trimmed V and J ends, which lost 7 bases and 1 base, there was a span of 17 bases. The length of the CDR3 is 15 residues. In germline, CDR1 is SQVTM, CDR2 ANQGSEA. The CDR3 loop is CSARMAPGSNQPQHF. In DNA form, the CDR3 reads TGCAGCGCAAGAATGGCGCCTGGGAGCAATCAGCCCCAGCATTTT.

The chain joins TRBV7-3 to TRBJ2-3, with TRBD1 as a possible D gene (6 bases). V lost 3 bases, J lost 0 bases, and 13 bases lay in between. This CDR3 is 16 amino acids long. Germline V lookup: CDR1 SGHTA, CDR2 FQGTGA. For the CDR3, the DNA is TGTGCCAGCAGCTTTGGTATACAGGGTAGCACAGATACGCAGTATTTT. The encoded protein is CASSFGIQGSTDTQYF. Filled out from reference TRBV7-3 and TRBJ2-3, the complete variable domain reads GAGVSQTPSNKVTEKGKYVELRCDPISGHTALYWYRQSLGQGPEFLIYFQGTGAADDSGLPNDRFFAVRPEGSVSTLKIQRTERGDSAVYLCASSFGIQGSTDTQYFGPGTRLTVL.

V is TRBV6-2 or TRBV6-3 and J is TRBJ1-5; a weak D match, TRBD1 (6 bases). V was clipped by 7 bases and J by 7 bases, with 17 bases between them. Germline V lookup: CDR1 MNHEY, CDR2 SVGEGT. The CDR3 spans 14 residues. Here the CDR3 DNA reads TGTGCCAGCACATTCCCAGGGGCGCGGCAGCCCCAGCATTTT. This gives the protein CASTFPGARQPQHF.

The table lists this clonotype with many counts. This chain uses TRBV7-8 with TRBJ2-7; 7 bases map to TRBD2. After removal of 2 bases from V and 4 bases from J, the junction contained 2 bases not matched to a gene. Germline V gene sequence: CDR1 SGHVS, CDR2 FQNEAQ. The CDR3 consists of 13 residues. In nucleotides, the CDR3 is TGTGCCAGCAGCTTATTGCGGGAGTACGAGCAGTACGTC. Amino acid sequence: CASSLLREYEQYV.

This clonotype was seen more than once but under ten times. The CDR3 nucleotides read TGCGCCAGCAGAATCGACACGAACGAGCAGTACTTC. It codes for CASRIDTNEQYF. The J gene is TRBJ2-7, the V gene TRBV5-1, with D uncertain. V was shortened by 5 bases and J by 5 bases, with 11 bases between the two germline ends. Germline lookup yields CDR1 SGHRS and CDR2 YFSETQ. There are 12 residues in the CDR3.

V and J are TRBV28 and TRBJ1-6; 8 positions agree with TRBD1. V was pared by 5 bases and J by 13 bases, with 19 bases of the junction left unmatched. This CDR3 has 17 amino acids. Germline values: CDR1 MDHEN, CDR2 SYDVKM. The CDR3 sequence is CASSLTPGQANPRPLHF. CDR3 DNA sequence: TGTGCCAGCAGTCTCACCCCGGGACAGGCCAATCCACGTCCCCTCCACTTT.

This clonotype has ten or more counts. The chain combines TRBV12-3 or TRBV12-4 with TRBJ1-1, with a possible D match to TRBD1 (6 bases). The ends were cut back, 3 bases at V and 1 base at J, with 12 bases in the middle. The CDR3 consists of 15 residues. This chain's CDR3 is CASSFFNRANTEAFF. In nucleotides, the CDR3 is TGTGCCAGCAGTTTTTTTAACAGGGCGAACACTGAAGCTTTCTTT.

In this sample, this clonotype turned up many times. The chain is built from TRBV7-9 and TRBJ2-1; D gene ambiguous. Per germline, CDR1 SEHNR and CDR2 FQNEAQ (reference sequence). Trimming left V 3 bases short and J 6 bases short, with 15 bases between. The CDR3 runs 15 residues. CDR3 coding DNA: TGTGCCAGCAGCTTCCAGACACTCCGAGGCAATGAGCAGTTCTTC. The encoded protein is CASSFQTLRGNEQFF.

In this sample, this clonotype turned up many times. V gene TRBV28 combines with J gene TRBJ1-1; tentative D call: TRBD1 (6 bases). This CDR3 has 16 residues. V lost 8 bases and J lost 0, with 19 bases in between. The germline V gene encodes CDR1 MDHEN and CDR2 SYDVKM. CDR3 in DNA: TGTGCCAGCCTACCGGGACAATTTTGGATGAACACTGAAGCTTTCTTT. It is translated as CASLPGQFWMNTEAFF.

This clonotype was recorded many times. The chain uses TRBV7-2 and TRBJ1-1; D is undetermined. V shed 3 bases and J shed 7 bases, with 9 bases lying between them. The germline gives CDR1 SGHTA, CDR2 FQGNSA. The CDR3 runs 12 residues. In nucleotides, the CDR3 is TGTGCCAGCAGCTTCGATTTGCTTGAAGCTTTCTTT. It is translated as CASSFDLLEAFF. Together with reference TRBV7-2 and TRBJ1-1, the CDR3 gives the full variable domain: GAGVSQSPSNKVTEKGKDVELRCDPISGHTALYWYRQSLGQGLEFLIYFQGNSAPDKSGLPSDRFSAERTGGSVSTLTIQRTQQEDSAVYLCASSFDLLEAFFGQGTRLTVV.

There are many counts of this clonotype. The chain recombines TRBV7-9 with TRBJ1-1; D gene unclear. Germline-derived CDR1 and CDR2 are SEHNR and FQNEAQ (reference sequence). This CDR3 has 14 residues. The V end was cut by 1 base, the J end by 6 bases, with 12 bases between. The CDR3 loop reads CASSLEGRGSEAFF. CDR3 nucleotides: TGTGCCAGCAGCTTAGAGGGTCGGGGATCTGAAGCTTTCTTT.

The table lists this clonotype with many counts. CDR3 coding DNA: TGTGCCAGCAGCTTAATACAGACTAACTATGGCTACACCTTC. This sequence encodes CASSLIQTNYGYTF. V is TRBV7-9 and J is TRBJ1-2; D is unresolved. In germline, CDR1 is SEHNR, CDR2 FQNEAQ (reference sequence). V shed 2 bases and J shed 0 bases, with 7 bases lying between them. The CDR3 has 14 residues. The whole variable domain, filled in from reference TRBV7-9 and TRBJ1-2, reads DTGVSQNPRHKITKRGQNVTFRCDPISEHNRLYWYRQTLGQGPEFLTYFQNEAQLEKSRLLSDRFSAERPKGSFSTLEIQRTEQGDSAMYLCASSLIQTNYGYTFGSGTRLTVV.